This TCR beta chain came from a study of shared clonotypes between healthy human individuals. CDR3 length: 16 amino acids. Germline-derived CDR1 and CDR2 are SGHDN and FVKESK. Deletions cut 0 bases from V and 0 bases from J, with 9 bases between. The sample holds one count of this clone. The protocol was immunoSEQ multiplex PCR, while the TCRdb copy is restricted to in-frame clones and leaves out a portion. The data contain some 740,000 clones, nearly 95% of them singletons. The naive CD8 population came from CD45RO-negative cells selected for CCR7, without terminally differentiated effector memory CD45RA+ cells.

This chain joins TRBV14 and TRBJ2-1, with D perhaps being TRBD1 or TRBD2 (5 bases each). What was sequenced was naive CD8+ T cells sorted from blood. This sequence originates from a man younger than 40 in good health. DNA of the CDR3: TGTGCCAGCAGCCAAGAGTTGGGGGTCTCCTACAATGAGCAGTTCTTC. Translating it yields CASSQELGVSYNEQFF.